The entry below describes one T cell receptor (beta chain). Its antigen has not been determined. Qualities for individual bases were not recorded, and no much larger clone is one base off. This specimen comes from a study of control samples from healthy donors and cancer patients (dated by TCRdb to 2018 to 2020). Preparation of the library involved the immunoSEQ multiplex PCR assay. In its TCRdb copy, this immuneACCESS table keeps in-frame sequences only and misses some clones. Where compared with another copy, unresolved V genes explain less than half of these, and the others have no known cause. This sample holds over 90,000 clones; around 90% were observed only once. Under 3% of the sample rests with the top ten. Reading from cysteine to phenylalanine, the CDR3 counts 13 amino acids. Of all the DNA, just the CDR3 is kept, 39 bases in frame from base 1. V is reduced by 7 bases and J by 7 bases, leaving a spacing of 14 bases between them.

The V and J genes are TRBV12-3 or TRBV12-4 and TRBJ1-5; the D gene assignment is ambiguous. Sequencing was done on a sample of blood. The receptor was isolated from a woman aged 18 to 35 in good health. Here the CDR3 is given as CASTKFPTQPQHF. The DNA sequence is TGTGCCAGCACCAAATTCCCCACGCAGCCCCAGCATTTT.